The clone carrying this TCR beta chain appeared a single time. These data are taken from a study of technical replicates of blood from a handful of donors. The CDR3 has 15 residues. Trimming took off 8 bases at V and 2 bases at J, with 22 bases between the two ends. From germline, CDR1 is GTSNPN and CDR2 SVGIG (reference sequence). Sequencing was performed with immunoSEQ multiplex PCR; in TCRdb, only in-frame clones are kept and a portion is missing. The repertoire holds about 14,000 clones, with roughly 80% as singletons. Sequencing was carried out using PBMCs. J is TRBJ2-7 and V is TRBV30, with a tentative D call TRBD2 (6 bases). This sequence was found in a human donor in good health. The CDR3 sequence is CALTGYGGAAYEQYF. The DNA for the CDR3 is TGTGCCCTCACGGGGTATGGAGGGGCGGCCTACGAGCAGTACTTC.